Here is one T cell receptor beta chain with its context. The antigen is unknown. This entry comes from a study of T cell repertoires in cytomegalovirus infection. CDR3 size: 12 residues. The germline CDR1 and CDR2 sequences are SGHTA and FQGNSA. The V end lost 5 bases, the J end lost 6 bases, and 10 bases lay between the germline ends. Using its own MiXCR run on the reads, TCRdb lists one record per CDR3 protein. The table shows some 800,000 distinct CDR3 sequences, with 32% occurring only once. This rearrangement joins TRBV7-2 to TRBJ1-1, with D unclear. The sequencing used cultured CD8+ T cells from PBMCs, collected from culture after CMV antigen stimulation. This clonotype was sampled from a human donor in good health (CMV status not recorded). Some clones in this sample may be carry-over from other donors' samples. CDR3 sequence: CASSLEAPEAFF. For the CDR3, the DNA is TGTGCCAGCAGCCTGGAAGCTCCTGAAGCTTTCTTT.